Following are 5 T cell receptor beta chains from one sample sequenced in a study of T cell responses to AZD1222 COVID-19 vaccine. Some clones are missing from TCRdb's copy, which holds only in-frame ones; the method was immunoSEQ multiplex PCR. The table shows tens of thousands of clones, with 70% to 90% occurring only once. The material was peripheral blood, obtained on day 0 of AZD1222 vaccination. These receptor sequences come from an adult in good health.

The chain is built from TRBV14 and TRBJ1-2; possible D gene TRBD1, 5 bases. The V gene's germline CDR1 is SGHDN and CDR2 FVKESK. Trimming removed 4 bases from V and 8 bases from J, with 14 bases in between. The CDR3 length is 13 residues. Written as DNA, the CDR3 is TGTGCCAGCAGCCCAGGGACCTCGCGCGGCTACACCTTC. Residues: CASSPGTSRGYTF.

The genes are TRBV4-2 and TRBJ2-3; D might be TRBD2 (5 bases). The V gene's germline CDR1 is LGHNA and CDR2 YNFKEQ. Trimming stripped 0 bases from V and 6 bases from J, with 10 bases between. This CDR3 comprises 14 residues. The CDR3 here is CASSQETRGDTQYF. Here the CDR3 DNA reads TGTGCCAGCAGCCAAGAAACCCGAGGGGATACGCAGTATTTT.

In this sample, this clone turned up once. The V call is TRBV6-5, the J call TRBJ2-7; D gene uncertain. Trimming left V 6 bases short and J 4 bases short, with 10 bases between. Germline values: CDR1 MNHEY, CDR2 SVGAGI. CDR3 size: 12 residues. CDR3 nucleotides: TGTGCCAGCAGCCCGCTGGGGTACGAGCAGTACTTC. It translates to CASSPLGYEQYF.

This clone was seen a handful of times. The chain has TRBV28 and TRBJ2-1, with D perhaps matching TRBD2 (6 bases). Trimming left V 5 bases short and J 2 bases short, with 10 bases between. Germline-derived CDR1 and CDR2 are MDHEN and SYDVKM. CDR3 length: 14 amino acids. CDR3 loop: CASSPTSPYNEQFF. The DNA for the CDR3 is TGTGCCAGCAGTCCTACTAGCCCCTACAATGAGCAGTTCTTC.

The rearrangement uses TRBV5-1 and TRBJ1-2; 7 nucleotides line up with TRBD1. Germline CDR1 SGHRS, CDR2 YFSETQ. V shed 3 bases and J 8 bases; nucleotides not matched to a gene: 13. The CDR3 length is 15 residues. The CDR3 nucleotides are TGCGCCAGCAGCTCTGGGCAGGGGGATGTTCGGGGCTACACCTTC. As protein: CASSSGQGDVRGYTF.